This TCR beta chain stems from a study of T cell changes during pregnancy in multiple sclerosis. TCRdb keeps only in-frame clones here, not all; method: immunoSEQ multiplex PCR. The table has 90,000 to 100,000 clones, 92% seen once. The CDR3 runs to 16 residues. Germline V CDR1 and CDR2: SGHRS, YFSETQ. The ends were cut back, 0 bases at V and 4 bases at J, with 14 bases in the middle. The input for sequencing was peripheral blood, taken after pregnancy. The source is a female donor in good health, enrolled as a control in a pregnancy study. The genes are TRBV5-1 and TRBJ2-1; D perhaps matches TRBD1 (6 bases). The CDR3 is CASSLEVGATYNEQFF. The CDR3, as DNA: TGCGCCAGCAGCTTGGAGGTGGGGGCCACATACAATGAGCAGTTCTTC.